The source of this TCR beta chain is a study of OX40 agonist ivuxolimab in advanced cancers. Study outcomes and limitations: Antigen specificity of clonally expanded peripheral T cells was not established. Compared with CD4+, CD8+ T cells on average had more expanded clones. It was also the case that some nonresponders had low normalized T-cell clonal expansion.

CDR3 length: 15 residues. Germline CDR1 is KGHSH and CDR2 is LQKENI. Trimming cost V 3 bases and J 4 bases, with 16 bases left between them. Note on this clone: What it recognizes is unknown.

The study sampled blood at baseline, cycle 4 day 1, and cycle 7 day 1. Clones were read by immunoSEQ multiplex PCR, and TCRdb kept only the in-frame ones, dropping some. The table lists over 45,000 clones, about 86% of them singletons. This clonotype was sampled from an adult with an advanced solid tumor such as melanoma, head and neck, liver or kidney cancer. The specimen was CD4+ or CD8+ T cells sorted from blood, collected in a trial of the OX40 agonist ivuxolimab. The chain joins TRBV18 to TRBJ2-7, with D tentatively TRBD1 or TRBD2 (5 bases each). CDR3 amino acids: CASSPAPGTLYEQYF. The CDR3 DNA sequence: TGTGCCAGCTCACCGGCTCCAGGGACCCTTTACGAGCAGTACTTC.